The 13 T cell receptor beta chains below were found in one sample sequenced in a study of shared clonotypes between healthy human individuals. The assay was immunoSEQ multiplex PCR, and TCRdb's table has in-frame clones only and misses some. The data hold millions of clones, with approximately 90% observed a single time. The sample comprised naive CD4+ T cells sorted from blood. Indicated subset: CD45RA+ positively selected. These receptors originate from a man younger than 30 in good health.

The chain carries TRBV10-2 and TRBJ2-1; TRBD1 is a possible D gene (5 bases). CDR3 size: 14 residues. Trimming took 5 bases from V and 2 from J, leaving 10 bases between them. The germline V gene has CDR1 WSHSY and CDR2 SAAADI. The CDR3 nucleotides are TGCGCCAGCAGTACCTCAGGGCCCTACAATGAGCAGTTCTTC. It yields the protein CASSTSGPYNEQFF.

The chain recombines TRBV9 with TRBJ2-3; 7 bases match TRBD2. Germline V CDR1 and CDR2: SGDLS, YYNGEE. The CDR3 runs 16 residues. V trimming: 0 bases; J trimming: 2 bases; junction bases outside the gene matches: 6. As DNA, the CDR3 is TGTGCCAGCAGCGTAGCGTTGCGGGAGTCCACAGATACGCAGTATTTT. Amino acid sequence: CASSVALRESTDTQYF.

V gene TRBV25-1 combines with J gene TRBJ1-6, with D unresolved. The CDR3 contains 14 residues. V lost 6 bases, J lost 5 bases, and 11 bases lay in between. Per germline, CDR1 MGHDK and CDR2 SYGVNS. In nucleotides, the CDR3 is TGTGCCAGCAGATGGACTCTGGATAATTCACCCCTCCACTTT. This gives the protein CASRWTLDNSPLHF. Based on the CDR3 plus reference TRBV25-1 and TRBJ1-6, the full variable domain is EADIYQTPRYLVIGTGKKITLECSQTMGHDKMYWYQQDPGMELHLIHYSYGVNSTEKGDLSSESTVSRIRTEHFPLTLESARPSHTSQYLCASRWTLDNSPLHFGNGTRLTVT.

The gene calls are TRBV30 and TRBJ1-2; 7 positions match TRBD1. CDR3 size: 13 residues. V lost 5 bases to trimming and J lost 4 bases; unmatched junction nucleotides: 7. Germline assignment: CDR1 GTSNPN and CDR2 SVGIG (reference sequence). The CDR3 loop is CAWDRVGAYGYTF. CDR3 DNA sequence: TGTGCCTGGGACAGGGTCGGCGCCTATGGCTACACCTTC.

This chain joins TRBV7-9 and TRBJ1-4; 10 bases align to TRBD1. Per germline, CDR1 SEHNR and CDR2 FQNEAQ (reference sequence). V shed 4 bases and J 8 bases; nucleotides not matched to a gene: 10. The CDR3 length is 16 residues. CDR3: CASSWAGDRGKEKLFF. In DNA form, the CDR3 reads TGTGCCAGCAGCTGGGCCGGGGACAGGGGAAAGGAAAAACTGTTTTTT.

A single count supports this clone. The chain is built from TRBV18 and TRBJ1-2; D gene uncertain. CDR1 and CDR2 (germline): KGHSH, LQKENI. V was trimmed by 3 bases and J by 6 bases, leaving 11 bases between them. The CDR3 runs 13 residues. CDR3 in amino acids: CASSPPGRDGYTF. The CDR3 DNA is TGTGCCAGCTCACCCCCGGGTAGAGATGGCTACACCTTC. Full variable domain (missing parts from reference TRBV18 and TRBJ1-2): NAGVMQNPRHLVRRRGQEARLRCSPMKGHSHVYWYRQLPEEGLKFMVYLQKENIIDESGMPKERFSAEFPKEGPSILRIQQVVRGDSAAYFCASSPPGRDGYTFGSGTRLTVV.

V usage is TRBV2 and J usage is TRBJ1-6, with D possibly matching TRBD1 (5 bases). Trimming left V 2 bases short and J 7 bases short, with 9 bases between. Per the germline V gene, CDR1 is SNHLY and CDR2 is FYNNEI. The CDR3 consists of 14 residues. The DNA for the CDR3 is TGTGCCAGCAGTGAAACAGGTCCCAATTCACCCCTCCACTTT. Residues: CASSETGPNSPLHF.

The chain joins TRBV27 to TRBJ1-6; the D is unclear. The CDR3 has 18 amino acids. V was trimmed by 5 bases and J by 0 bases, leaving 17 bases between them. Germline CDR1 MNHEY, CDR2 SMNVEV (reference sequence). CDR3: CASSRSRTGSSYNSPLHF. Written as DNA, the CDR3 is TGTGCCAGCAGTCGTTCGAGGACCGGAAGCTCCTATAATTCACCCCTCCACTTT.

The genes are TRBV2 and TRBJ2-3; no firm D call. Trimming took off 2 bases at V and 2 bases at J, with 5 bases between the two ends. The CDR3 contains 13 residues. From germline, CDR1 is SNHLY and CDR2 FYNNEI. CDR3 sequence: CASSESYTDTQYF. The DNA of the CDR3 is TGTGCCAGCAGTGAATCGTACACAGATACGCAGTATTTT. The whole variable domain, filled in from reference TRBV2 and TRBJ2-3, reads EPEVTQTPSHQVTQMGQEVILRCVPISNHLYFYWYRQILGQKVEFLVSFYNNEISEKSEIFDDQFSVERPDGSNFTLKIRSTKLEDSAMYFCASSESYTDTQYFGPGTRLTVL.

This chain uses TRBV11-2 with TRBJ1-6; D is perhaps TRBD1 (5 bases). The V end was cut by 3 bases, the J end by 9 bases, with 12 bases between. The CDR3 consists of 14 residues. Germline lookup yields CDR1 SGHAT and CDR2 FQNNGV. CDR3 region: CASSLSQGGSPLHF. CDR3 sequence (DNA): TGTGCCAGCAGCTTGTCGCAGGGAGGTTCACCCCTCCACTTT.

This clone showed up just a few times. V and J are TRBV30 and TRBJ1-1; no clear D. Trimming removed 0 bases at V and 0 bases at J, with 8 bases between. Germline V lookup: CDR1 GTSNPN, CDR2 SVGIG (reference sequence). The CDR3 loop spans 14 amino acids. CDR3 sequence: CAWSVNSLNTEAFF. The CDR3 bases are TGTGCCTGGAGTGTAAACAGTCTGAACACTGAAGCTTTCTTT.

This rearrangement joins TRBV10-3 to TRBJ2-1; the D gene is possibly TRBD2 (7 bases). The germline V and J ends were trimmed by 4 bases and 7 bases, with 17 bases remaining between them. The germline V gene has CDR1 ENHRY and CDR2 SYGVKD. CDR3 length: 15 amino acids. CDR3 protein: CAISAGGRFVNEQFF. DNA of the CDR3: TGTGCCATCAGTGCCGGGGGGCGGTTTGTGAATGAGCAGTTCTTC.

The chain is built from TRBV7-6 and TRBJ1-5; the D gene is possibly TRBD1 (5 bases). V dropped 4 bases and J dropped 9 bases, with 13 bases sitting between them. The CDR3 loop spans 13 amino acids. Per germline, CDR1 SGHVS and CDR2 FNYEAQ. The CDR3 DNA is TGTGCCAGCAGCTCGGGGCGGAATGGGCCCCAGCATTTT. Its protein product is CASSSGRNGPQHF.